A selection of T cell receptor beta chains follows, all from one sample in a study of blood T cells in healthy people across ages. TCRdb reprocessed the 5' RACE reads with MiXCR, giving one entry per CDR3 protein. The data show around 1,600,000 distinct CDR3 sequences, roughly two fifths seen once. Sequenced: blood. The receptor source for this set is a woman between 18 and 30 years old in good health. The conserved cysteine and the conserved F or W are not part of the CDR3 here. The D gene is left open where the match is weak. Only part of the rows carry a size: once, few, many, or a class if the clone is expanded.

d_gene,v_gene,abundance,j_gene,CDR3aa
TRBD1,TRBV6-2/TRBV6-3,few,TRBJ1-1,ASSWSWQGGPEAF
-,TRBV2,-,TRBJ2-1,ASSDFDSNEQF
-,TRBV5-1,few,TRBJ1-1,ASSLSFVNTEAF
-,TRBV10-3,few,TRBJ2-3,AISGQSDTQY
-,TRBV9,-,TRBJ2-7,ASSADGFSYEQY
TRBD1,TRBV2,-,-,AAGGQGGYEQY
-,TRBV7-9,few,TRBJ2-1,ASRYSPGRTNNEQF
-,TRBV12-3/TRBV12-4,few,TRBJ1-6,ASRPSGRPLH
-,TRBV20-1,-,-,SARAGGNSPEQY
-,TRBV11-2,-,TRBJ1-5,ASSLDLGSLQPQH
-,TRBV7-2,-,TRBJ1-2,ASSAIRSGYT
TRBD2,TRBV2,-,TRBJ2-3,ANREAGTQY
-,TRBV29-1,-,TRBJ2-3,SVTRGKGGHTDTQY
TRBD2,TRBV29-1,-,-,SAGSQRGGSYNEQY
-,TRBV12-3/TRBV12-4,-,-,ATDPEGVTYNEQY
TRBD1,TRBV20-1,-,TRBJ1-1,SANRGTNTEAF
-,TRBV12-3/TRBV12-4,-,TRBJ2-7,ASSQQGHEQY
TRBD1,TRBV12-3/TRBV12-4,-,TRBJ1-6,ASSPTGGVSPLH
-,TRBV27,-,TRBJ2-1,TSSLSVSVYNEQF
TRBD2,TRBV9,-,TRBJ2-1,ASSPGGTAANEQF
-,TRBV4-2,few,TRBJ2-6,ASTQGHGAGANVLT
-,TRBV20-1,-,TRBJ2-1,SASGQVPGYKQF
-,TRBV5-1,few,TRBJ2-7,ASSSGTRDTYEQY
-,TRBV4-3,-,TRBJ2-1,ASSQETSSNEQF
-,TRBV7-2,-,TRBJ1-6,ASSSSEDSRPLH
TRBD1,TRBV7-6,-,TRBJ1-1,ASSRNRDREAF
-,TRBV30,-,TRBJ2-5,AWSVRDLSNEQY
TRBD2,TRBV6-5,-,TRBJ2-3,ASRSRRGEDTQY
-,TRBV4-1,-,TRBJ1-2,ASSQRGAGGSYGYT
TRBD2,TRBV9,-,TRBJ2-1,ASSVAGGPKF
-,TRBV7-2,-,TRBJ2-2,ASSTGTRNTGELF
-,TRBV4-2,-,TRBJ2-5,ASSQDQGLGETQY
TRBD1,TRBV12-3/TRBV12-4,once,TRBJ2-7,ASSLDRGHPY
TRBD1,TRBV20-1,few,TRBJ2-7,SATGQANSYEQY
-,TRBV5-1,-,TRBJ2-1,ASSLGGPPVSEQF
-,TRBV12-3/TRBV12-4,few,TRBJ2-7,ASSLESFNEQY
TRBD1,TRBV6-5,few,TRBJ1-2,ASSYSAGGEDGYT
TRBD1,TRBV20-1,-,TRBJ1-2,SARSQGAAYGYT
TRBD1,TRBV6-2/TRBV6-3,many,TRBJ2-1,ASTGTGGYNEQF
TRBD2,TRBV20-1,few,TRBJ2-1,SASYPAGAEQF
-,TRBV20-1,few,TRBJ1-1,SARENQLYTEAF